The next 24 T cell receptor beta chains were all read from a single sample in a study of T cell repertoires in cytomegalovirus infection. Using its own MiXCR run on the reads, TCRdb lists one record per CDR3 protein. Among more than 150,000 distinct CDR3 sequences listed, under 25% were seen once. Sequencing was done on a sample of PBMCs. These receptors all come from a human donor in good health (CMV status not recorded). Some clones in this sample may be carry-over from other donors' samples.

The gene calls are TRBV28 and TRBJ2-1; no reliable D call. Germline values: CDR1 MDHEN, CDR2 SYDVKM. The germline V and J ends were trimmed by 9 bases and 0 bases, with 12 bases remaining between them. The CDR3 consists of 14 residues. CDR3 region: CASRNQDSYNEQFF. The DNA for the CDR3 is TGTGCCAGTAGGAACCAGGACTCCTACAATGAGCAGTTCTTC.

The chain has TRBV7-8 and TRBJ1-2, with D possibly being TRBD1 (6 bases). The V end was cut by 5 bases, the J end by 5 bases, with 27 bases between. The germline CDR1 and CDR2 sequences are SGHVS and FQNEAQ. The CDR3 length is 18 residues. Here the CDR3 DNA reads TGTGCCAGCAGCCCGCTCGCGGGGGGGGCGGACCGGCGGTATGGCTACACCTTC. Its translation is CASSPLAGGADRRYGYTF. The complete variable domain, with remaining parts taken from reference TRBV7-8 and TRBJ1-2, reads GAGVSQSPRYKVAKRGQDVALRCDPISGHVSLFWYQQALGQGPEFLTYFQNEAQLDKSGLPSDRFFAERPEGSVSTLKIQRTQQEDSAVYLCASSPLAGGADRRYGYTFGSGTRLTVV.

This clonotype was picked up many times. The rearrangement links TRBV7-2 to TRBJ1-5; D is ambiguous. V lost 5 bases and J 0 bases, leaving 11 bases between the germline ends. Germline CDR1 is SGHTA and CDR2 is FQGNSA. The CDR3 is 15 residues long. The CDR3 loop is CASSVRAVSNQPQHF. In DNA form, the CDR3 reads TGTGCCAGCAGCGTCCGGGCCGTTAGCAATCAGCCCCAGCATTTT.

This clonotype was recorded a few times. The chain employs TRBV27 and TRBJ2-5; perhaps D is TRBD1 or TRBD2 (5 bases each). In germline, CDR1 is MNHEY, CDR2 SMNVEV (reference sequence). CDR3 size: 15 residues. V gave up 0 bases and J gave up 5 bases, with 13 bases separating them. This chain's CDR3 is CASSLSRGSRETQYF. CDR3 DNA sequence: TGTGCCAGCAGTTTATCGAGGGGCTCAAGGGAGACCCAGTACTTC.

With respect to this clonotype: The DNA is omitted, as the CDR3 cannot be located on it reliably, and the CDR3 follows TCRdb's listing. The rearrangement links TRBV12-3 or TRBV12-4 to TRBJ2-7; the listed D gene, TRBD2, was not tested against the DNA. The CDR3 length equals 16 residues, ends included. This chain's CDR3 is CASSSSTRGLPYEQYF.

This rearrangement joins TRBV5-4 to TRBJ2-1; 11 bases match TRBD1. V shed 7 bases, J shed 7 bases, and the junction held 4 bases outside the gene matches. The CDR3 has 13 residues. Looked up from germline, CDR1 is SGHNT and CDR2 is YYREEE (reference sequence). The CDR3 DNA reads as TGTGCCAGCCAGGACAGGGGGCAAAATGAGCAGTTCTTC. As protein: CASQDRGQNEQFF.

In its sample, this clonotype was seen many times. The chain joins TRBV19 to TRBJ1-6, with 7 bases lining up with TRBD1. J gave up 16 bases and V 9 bases, and 15 bases lay outside the gene matches. The CDR3 contains 13 residues. The germline V gene has CDR1 LNHDA and CDR2 SQIVND (reference sequence). The CDR3 nucleotides are TGTGCCAGAGGGGGCGTAGGGCCCTGGGGTCTCCACTTT. This codes for CARGGVGPWGLHF.

This chain links TRBV7-2 with TRBJ2-1, with TRBD2 identical over 11 bases. J was trimmed by 0 bases and V by 5 bases; bases with no gene match: 3. CDR3 length: 16 residues. Germline assignment: CDR1 SGHTA and CDR2 FQGNSA. CDR3 loop: CASSGLAGGSYNEQFF. DNA of the CDR3: TGTGCCAGCAGCGGTCTAGCGGGGGGCTCCTACAATGAGCAGTTCTTC.

The chain uses TRBV18 and TRBJ1-5, with TRBD1 identical over 8 bases. There are 14 residues in the CDR3. Germline V CDR1 and CDR2: KGHSH, LQKENI. The V and J ends lost 6 bases and 8 bases, in that order; junction bases with no gene match: 9. The CDR3 DNA is TGTGCCAGCTCCGTACAGGGGGTTGCGGAGCCCCAGCATTTT. Protein: CASSVQGVAEPQHF.

This clonotype was observed a handful of times. The gene calls are TRBV7-2 and TRBJ2-7, with D perhaps TRBD2 (5 bases). Deletions cut 5 bases from V and 2 bases from J, with 16 bases between. The CDR3 length is 15 residues. From germline, CDR1 is SGHTA and CDR2 FQGNSA. CDR3 sequence (DNA): TGTGCCAGCAGCCAAGGGCGGGTGGTTCCCTACGAGCAGTACTTC. This gives the protein CASSQGRVVPYEQYF.

This clonotype was observed many times. This rearrangement joins TRBV28 to TRBJ2-1; D gene uncertain. Germline V gene lookup returns CDR1 MDHEN and CDR2 SYDVKM. Trimming took off 5 bases at V and 0 bases at J, with 5 bases between the two ends. CDR3 length equals 13 residues. CDR3 DNA: TGTGCCAGCAGTACCTCCTCCTACAATGAGCAGTTCTTC. Translating it yields CASSTSSYNEQFF.

The V and J genes are TRBV7-3 and TRBJ2-6, with 11 bases aligning to TRBD2. This CDR3 contains 17 residues. The ends lost 5 bases at V and 2 bases at J; junction bases unmatched: 5. Germline V gene data show CDR1 as SGHTA and CDR2 as FQGTGA. CDR3 loop: CASSASSGRTGANVLTF. In DNA form, the CDR3 reads TGTGCCAGCAGCGCCTCTAGCGGGAGGACTGGGGCCAACGTCCTGACTTTC.

This clonotype turned up a few times. The chain links TRBV28 to TRBJ2-2, with 7 bases that match TRBD2. CDR1 and CDR2 (germline): MDHEN, SYDVKM. The CDR3 sequence is 14 residues long. The junction had 6 bases not matched to a gene; V was cut back by 8 bases and J by 3 bases. CDR3 nucleotides: TGTGCCAGCTTGGGGGGGATATACACCGGGGAGCTGTTTTTT. Protein sequence: CASLGGIYTGELFF.

In this sample, this clonotype turned up a few times. CDR3 nucleotide sequence: TGTGCCAGCAGTGCGAGGGACAATGCTCCAGATACGCAGTATTTT. Amino acid sequence: CASSARDNAPDTQYF. V is TRBV6-1 and J is TRBJ2-3; possible D gene TRBD1, 6 bases. With 4 bases removed from V and 4 bases from J, the gap between germline ends came to 15 bases. The germline gives CDR1 MNHNS, CDR2 SASEGT. The length of the CDR3 is 15 residues.

The chain combines TRBV6-2 or TRBV6-3 with TRBJ2-1, with 7 positions matching TRBD2. Losses at the gene ends were 6 bases for V and 4 bases for J; bases not matched to a gene: 12. The germline gives CDR1 MNHEY, CDR2 SVGEGT. This CDR3 comprises 16 residues. The CDR3 reads CASSLLIAGSYNEQFF. CDR3 in DNA: TGTGCCAGCAGCCTATTGATAGCGGGCAGTTACAATGAGCAGTTCTTC.

The CDR3 nucleotides are TGCGCCAGCAGCCAAGATCTTCAGGGGACAGAGACCCAGTACTTC. This gives the protein CASSQDLQGTETQYF. V is TRBV4-3 and J is TRBJ2-5; D possibly corresponds to TRBD1 (6 bases). The CDR3 runs to 15 residues. V was pared by 0 bases and J by 4 bases, with 12 bases between. Germline V gene data show CDR1 as LGHNA and CDR2 as YSLEER.

V gene TRBV12-3 or TRBV12-4 combines with J gene TRBJ1-5; 7 bases align to TRBD1. There are 15 residues in the CDR3. With V trimmed by 6 bases and J by 3 bases, 8 bases remained unmatched. For the CDR3, the DNA is TGTGCCAGCAGCCTCGGACAGGCGATCAATCAGCCCCAGCATTTT. Its protein product is CASSLGQAINQPQHF.

The rearrangement joins TRBV30 to TRBJ1-3, with D perhaps matching TRBD1 (5 bases). The germline gives CDR1 GTSNPN, CDR2 SVGIG (reference sequence). The length of the CDR3 is 15 residues. V was pared by 0 bases and J by 0 bases, with 9 bases between. CDR3 sequence: CAWSVVGVSGNTIYF. The CDR3 region has the DNA TGTGCCTGGAGTGTGGTAGGGGTCTCTGGAAACACCATATATTTT.

The chain carries TRBV5-4 and TRBJ2-7, with 8 bases identical to TRBD2. J lost 2 bases, V lost 4 bases, and 5 bases had no gene match. Germline V gene lookup returns CDR1 SGHNT and CDR2 YYREEE (reference sequence). CDR3 size: 14 residues. The DNA of the CDR3 is TGTGCCAGCAGCGTTAGCGGGACCCCCTACGAGCAGTACTTC. Translating it yields CASSVSGTPYEQYF.

At least ten counts were recorded for this clonotype. This chain joins TRBV7-9 and TRBJ1-2, with D possibly TRBD1 on 6 matching bases. The germline CDR1 and CDR2 sequences are SEHNR and FQNEAQ (reference sequence). There are 19 residues in the CDR3. Between the trimmed V and J ends, which lost 0 bases and 1 base, there was a span of 21 bases. The DNA of the CDR3 is TGTGCCAGCAGCTTAGCTCCGATGGACAGCAGCCCCTTTAACTATGGCTACACCTTC. Translation: CASSLAPMDSSPFNYGYTF.

This clonotype came up a few times. V and J are TRBV5-4 and TRBJ1-2; tentative D call: TRBD1 (6 bases). The length of the CDR3 is 13 residues. Per germline, CDR1 SGHNT and CDR2 YYREEE (reference sequence). Trimming removed 3 bases at V and 4 bases at J, with 10 bases between. CDR3 sequence (DNA): TGTGCCAGCAGCTGGGGGCAGGGCTATGGCTACACCTTC. The encoded protein is CASSWGQGYGYTF. Combining the CDR3 with reference TRBV5-4 and TRBJ1-2 gives the whole variable domain ETGVTQSPTHLIKTRGQQVTLRCSSQSGHNTVSWYQQALGQGPQFIFQYYREEENGRGNFPPRFSGLQFPNYSSELNVNALELDDSALYLCASSWGQGYGYTFGSGTRLTVV.

The chain is built from TRBV9 and TRBJ2-5; D might be TRBD2 (5 bases). Germline V gene lookup returns CDR1 SGDLS and CDR2 YYNGEE. The CDR3 is 14 residues long. Trimming shortened V by 3 bases and J by 5 bases, and 14 bases separated the two germline ends. CDR3 nucleotide sequence: TGTGCCAGCAGCGCAACGGTCGGGATGGAGACCCAGTACTTC. Amino acid sequence: CASSATVGMETQYF. Full variable domain (outside the CDR3, taken from reference TRBV9 and TRBJ2-5): DSGVTQTPKHLITATGQRVTLRCSPRSGDLSVYWYQQSLDQGLQFLIQYYNGEERAKGNILERFSAQQFPDLHSELNLSSLELGDSALYFCASSATVGMETQYFGPGTRLLVL.

This clonotype was detected many times. V is TRBV7-9 and J is TRBJ1-2; 8 bases match TRBD1. The junction had 8 bases not matched to a gene; V was cut back by 4 bases and J by 4 bases. This CDR3 contains 15 residues. Germline-derived CDR1 and CDR2 are SEHNR and FQNEAQ (reference sequence). CDR3 amino acids: CASSSRQGLGYGYTF. DNA of the CDR3: TGTGCCAGCAGCTCGCGACAGGGGCTCGGCTATGGCTACACCTTC.

This clonotype came up many times. CDR3 bases: TGTGCCAGCAGCTCCCGGGACGGCTATGGCTACACCTTC. It translates to CASSSRDGYGYTF. The rearrangement links TRBV7-2 to TRBJ1-2; D is perhaps TRBD1 (5 bases). Trimming cost V 4 bases and J 4 bases, with 10 bases left between them. Germline CDR1 reads SGHTA; CDR2 reads FQGNSA. CDR3 length: 13 residues.